One sample yielded the 21 T cell receptor beta chains listed below, sequenced in a study of cytomegalovirus exposure and HLA in healthy donors (dated by TCRdb to about 2017). The library was prepared using the immunoSEQ multiplex PCR assay. For the multiplex PCR, a mixture combining 60 forward primers for TCR Vbeta segments and 13 reverse primers for TCR Jbeta segments was used. TCRdb limited this immuneACCESS table to in-frame rearrangements with V and J called. A share of clones is missing; checked studies link under half to unresolved V genes, and the rest is unexplained. In all, the sample holds around 78,000 clones, and about two thirds of those were seen once. The ten largest clones take up around 5% of the sample. Sequenced input: PBMCs. The receptor source for this set is a man aged 25-45 years in good health and CMV-seropositive.

The J gene is TRBJ2-7, the V gene TRBV27, with 9 bases fitting TRBD2. V lost 2 bases and J lost 2; bases outside the gene matches: 4. The CDR3 is made up of 15 amino acids. Germline V CDR1 and CDR2: MNHEY, SMNVEV (reference sequence). The CDR3 region is CASSLARLAAYEQYF. DNA for the CDR3: TGTGCCAGCAGTTTAGCGAGACTAGCGGCCTACGAGCAGTACTTC.

This chain uses TRBV4-2 with TRBJ2-5, with TRBD2 matching 9 bases. The assigned J gene may be wrong: the sequence end matches TRBJ2-7 better. The germline CDR1 and CDR2 sequences are LGHNA and YNFKEQ. The CDR3 is 16 amino acids. For the CDR3, the DNA is TGTGCCAGCAGCCAAGATATGCCTAGCGGGGCCTACGAGCAGTACTTC. It translates to CASSQDMPSGAYEQYF.

The V gene is TRBV6-5, the J gene TRBJ2-7, with 8 bases aligning to TRBD1. Trimming took 6 bases from V and 5 from J; bases not matched to a gene: 12. The CDR3 runs 15 residues. The V gene's germline CDR1 is MNHEY and CDR2 SVGAGI. The CDR3 coding sequence is TGTGCCAGCAGACCTATGGACAGGGTTGACGACGAGCAGTACTTC. Protein sequence: CASRPMDRVDDEQYF.

This clone was counted only a few times. The V gene is TRBV6-5, the J gene TRBJ1-4, with unresolved D. The germline gives CDR1 MNHEY, CDR2 SVGAGI. The CDR3 is 14 amino acids. Deletions cut 5 bases from V and 2 bases from J, with 9 bases between. The CDR3 sequence is CASSRGGTNEKLFF. The CDR3 DNA sequence: TGTGCCAGCAGTCGCGGAGGGACTAATGAAAAACTGTTTTTT.

The J gene is TRBJ2-5, the V gene TRBV6-1; possibly TRBD2 for D (6 bases). Germline CDR1 and CDR2: MNHNS and SASEGT. This CDR3 is 13 amino acids long. V dropped 7 bases and J dropped 1 base, with 10 bases sitting between them. In DNA form, the CDR3 reads TGTGCCAGCATCGGGACTTTCCAAGAGACCCAGTACTTC. The encoded protein is CASIGTFQETQYF.

The chain recombines TRBV10-3 with TRBJ1-2; 7 bases fit TRBD1. The CDR3 totals 13 residues. Germline assignment: CDR1 ENHRY and CDR2 SYGVKD. With 3 bases clipped from V and 9 bases from J, the junction kept 7 bases outside the gene matches. CDR3 coding DNA: TGTGCCATCAGTGACCGACAGGGTGTGAGCTACACCTTC. As protein: CAISDRQGVSYTF.

This clone was counted a single time. The chain recombines TRBV4-1 with TRBJ2-1; possibly TRBD2 for D (5 bases). V was pared by 0 bases and J by 6 bases, with 15 bases between. This CDR3 spans 16 amino acids. Germline V CDR1 and CDR2: MGHRA, YSYEKL. The CDR3 bases are TGCGCCAGCAGCCAAGATGCCGGGAATGCCCTCAATGAGCAGTTCTTC. This codes for CASSQDAGNALNEQFF.

On this clone itself: At one end, the junction sequence differs from germline, possibly due to a read error. The chain carries TRBV5-1 and TRBJ2-1; 12 bases fit TRBD1. Germline loops: CDR1 SGHRS, CDR2 YFSETQ. The CDR3 consists of 17 residues. The CDR3 coding sequence is TGCGGCAGCAGCCCGGGGAGTTTGGGACAGGGGGCCTATGAGCAGTTCTTC. This gives the protein CGSSPGSLGQGAYEQFF. The full variable domain, with the rest looked up from reference TRBV5-1 and TRBJ2-1, is KAGVTQTPRYLIKTRGQQVTLSCSPISGHRSVSWYQQTPGQGLQFLFEYFSETQRNKGNFPGRFSGRQFSNSRSEMNVSTLELGDSALYLCGSSPGSLGQGAYEQFFGPGTRLTVL.

Remarks on this clone: Other DNA variants within this sample encode the same CDR3. The chain recombines TRBV27 with TRBJ1-2, with no clear D. The V and J ends lost 5 bases and 1 base respectively, with 8 bases between them. The CDR3 is 13 amino acids. Germline CDR1 MNHEY, CDR2 SMNVEV (reference sequence). The CDR3 region has the DNA TGTGCCAGCAGTCTCCGGGGTAACTATGGCTACACCTTC. Translated, it gives CASSLRGNYGYTF.

The chain links TRBV27 to TRBJ2-2, with D possibly TRBD2 on 6 matching bases. CDR1 is MNHEY and CDR2 is SMNVEV in the germline V gene (reference sequence). The CDR3 contains 21 residues. V gave up 3 bases and J gave up 4 bases, with 30 bases separating them. CDR3 in DNA: TGTGCCAGCAGTTTTTGGGACGGACGACCGACTAGTCCCTCGGCCACCGGGGAGCTGTTTTTT. This encodes CASSFWDGRPTSPSATGELFF.

This clone was detected only a few times. The chain employs TRBV10-3 and TRBJ2-7; D might be TRBD2 (6 bases). The CDR3 is 11 amino acids. Germline values: CDR1 ENHRY, CDR2 SYGVKD. DNA for the CDR3: TGTGCTCGCGGGGATGGCTACGAGCAGTACTTC. This codes for CARGDGYEQYF.

This clone came up a few times. This rearrangement joins TRBV14 to TRBJ1-1; 7 bases are a match to TRBD1. This CDR3 has 13 residues. Germline V gene data show CDR1 as SGHDN and CDR2 as FVKESK. V was clipped by 4 bases and J by 3 bases; unmatched bases: 2. The DNA of the CDR3 is TGTGCCAGCAGCCCCAGGGGGTACACTGAAGCTTTCTTT. Amino acid sequence: CASSPRGYTEAFF.

The V call is TRBV9, the J call TRBJ1-2, with D hard to call. V lost 3 bases and J 4 bases, leaving 7 bases between the germline ends. CDR3 length equals 12 residues. Per the germline V gene, CDR1 is SGDLS and CDR2 is YYNGEE. The CDR3 DNA reads as TGTGCCAGCAGCGGGGCAGTCTATGGCTACACCTTC. It codes for CASSGAVYGYTF.

This clone was detected only once. This chain uses TRBV5-1 with TRBJ2-2, with TRBD1 identical over 8 bases. CDR3 size: 16 residues. Germline V gene sequence: CDR1 SGHRS, CDR2 YFSETQ. The V gene end was trimmed by 4 bases and the J gene end by 1 base; junction bases not matched to a gene: 6. CDR3 region: CASSLSGTGNTGELFF. CDR3 in DNA: TGCGCCAGCAGCCTGTCCGGGACAGGGAACACCGGGGAGCTGTTTTTT.

V is TRBV7-9 and J is TRBJ2-5; no reliable D call. This CDR3 is built from 13 residues. Deletions cut 2 bases from V and 7 bases from J, with 11 bases between. CDR1 is SEHNR and CDR2 is FQNEAQ in the germline V gene (reference sequence). This CDR3 is CASSLNHRGTQYF. CDR3 sequence (DNA): TGTGCCAGCAGCTTAAACCACCGAGGGACCCAGTACTTC. The full variable domain, with the rest looked up from reference TRBV7-9 and TRBJ2-5, is DTGVSQNPRHKITKRGQNVTFRCDPISEHNRLYWYRQTLGQGPEFLTYFQNEAQLEKSRLLSDRFSAERPKGSFSTLEIQRTEQGDSAMYLCASSLNHRGTQYFGPGTRLLVL.

V is TRBV30 and J is TRBJ1-5; D remains ambiguous. Trimming left V 3 bases short and J 6 bases short, with 18 bases between. The germline CDR1 and CDR2 sequences are GTSNPN and SVGIG (reference sequence). This CDR3 has 15 amino acids. CDR3 nucleotide sequence: TGTGCCTGGAGCGAAGGTAGCCGGCCTAGTCAGCCCCAGCATTTT. It yields the protein CAWSEGSRPSQPQHF.

This clone was detected only a few times. V gene TRBV7-8 combines with J gene TRBJ2-7, with a possible D match to TRBD2 (6 bases). Germline CDR1 is SGHVS and CDR2 is FQNEAQ. Trimming pared 11 bases from V and 1 base from J, leaving 9 bases between. There are 11 residues in the CDR3. The DNA for the CDR3 is TGTGCCTCCGGGGGATCCTACGAGCAGTACTTC. Amino acids: CASGGSYEQYF.

The chain uses TRBV19 and TRBJ1-1; 7 bases map to TRBD1. V lost 6 bases to trimming and J lost 7 bases; unmatched junction nucleotides: 8. CDR1 is LNHDA and CDR2 is SQIVND in the germline V gene (reference sequence). The CDR3 extends over 13 amino acids. CDR3 nucleotide sequence: TGTGCCAGTAGACGAATGGGACAGTTTGAAGCTTTCTTT. Protein product: CASRRMGQFEAFF.

This clone was counted between two and nine times. The rearrangement joins TRBV4-3 to TRBJ1-1, with TRBD1 as a possible D gene (5 bases). This CDR3 contains 15 residues. Deletions cut 0 bases from V and 1 base from J, with 9 bases between. Germline loops: CDR1 LGHNA, CDR2 YSLEER. The CDR3 nucleotides are TGCGCCAGCAGCCAAGATATGACAGCGAACACTGAAGCTTTCTTT. Translation gives CASSQDMTANTEAFF.

V usage is TRBV11-2 and J usage is TRBJ2-3; 12 bases fit TRBD2. Germline CDR1 is SGHAT and CDR2 is FQNNGV. V lost 4 bases, J lost 1 base, and 3 bases stayed unmatched. This CDR3 is 16 amino acids long. The CDR3 region is CASSSWTSGGTDTQYF. The CDR3 DNA follows: TGTGCCAGCAGCTCGTGGACTAGCGGGGGCACAGATACGCAGTATTTT.

J is TRBJ2-7 and V is TRBV10-1, with a tentative D call TRBD2 (7 bases). Germline V gene sequence: CDR1 WNHNN, CDR2 SYGVQD (reference sequence). Trimming shortened V by 6 bases and J by 0 bases, and 12 bases separated the two germline ends. The CDR3 consists of 14 residues. The CDR3 nucleotides are TGCGCCAGCAGCCAAGGGGGGGACTCCTACGAGCAGTACTTC. This encodes CASSQGGDSYEQYF.